This T cell receptor (beta chain) was retrieved from a study of CD8+CD57+ T cells in acquired aplastic anemia. Study overall: When averaged, DNA from sorted CD4+ and CD8+ cells came to around 3 ug. Broader study findings: There were fewer than 35 CD8+ CDR3 sequences that occurred in both patients and controls.

The template used for profiling TCR beta VDJ and CDR3 was genomic DNA. TCRdb ran MiXCR on the reads and lists one entry per CDR3 protein. The sample has under 500,000 distinct CDR3 sequences; roughly 34% are singletons. V lost 5 bases and J lost 1, with 11 bases in between. The CDR3 contains 13 residues. Germline loops: CDR1 DFQATT, CDR2 SNEGSKA (reference sequence). CD8+CD57+ cell expansion, shown by flow cytometry, had occurred in the patients selected for sequencing. Patients had not yet gotten any therapy when their blood was taken for sampling. This clonotype was seen only a few times. Its antigen is unidentified.

The receptor comes from a human donor with aplastic anemia. This chain links TRBV20-1 with TRBJ1-1; D unresolved. The material sequenced was sorted CD4+, CD8+, or CD8+CD57+ T cells (not recorded which) from PBMCs. CDR3: CSAAEHTNTEAFF. The CDR3 coding sequence is TGCAGTGCTGCGGAGCACACGAACACTGAAGCTTTCTTT.